The 3 T cell receptor beta chains presented below share a single source sample, sequenced in a study of early T cells in non-severe SARS-CoV-2 infection. TCRdb re-called the 5' RACE reads through MiXCR, storing one row per CDR3 protein. Here the sample spans some 57,000 distinct CDR3 sequences, 10% to 15% being singletons. Material for sequencing was whole blood. All receptors come from an adult who was a healthcare worker with PCR-confirmed SARS-CoV-2 infection or an uninfected control (not recorded which).

This clonotype was observed many times. V and J are TRBV25-1 and TRBJ1-6; no firm D call. This CDR3 region has 14 residues. In germline, CDR1 is MGHDK, CDR2 SYGVNS. The V and J ends lost 4 bases and 5 bases respectively, with 9 bases between them. The CDR3 loop is CASSGTSDNSPLHF. The CDR3 nucleotides are TGTGCCAGCAGTGGGACGTCCGATAATTCACCCCTCCACTTT.

This clonotype was seen only a few times. The V call is TRBV28, the J call TRBJ1-5, with no clear D. V lost 9 bases and J 0 bases, leaving 15 bases between the germline ends. CDR1 is MDHEN and CDR2 is SYDVKM in the germline V gene. The CDR3 extends over 15 amino acids. The CDR3 DNA reads TGTGCCAGTAAAATAGGAGTATATAGCAATCAGCCCCAGCATTTT. This gives the protein CASKIGVYSNQPQHF. Using reference TRBV28 and TRBJ1-5 for the parts outside the CDR3, the full variable domain is DVKVTQSSRYLVKRTGEKVFLECVQDMDHENMFWYRQDPGLGLRLIYFSYDVKMKEKGDIPEGYSVSREKKERFSLILESASTNQTSMYLCASKIGVYSNQPQHFGDGTRLSIL.

This chain uses TRBV12-3 or TRBV12-4 with TRBJ2-1; 8 bases are a match to TRBD2. The CDR3 has 16 residues. V was pared by 5 bases and J by 2 bases, with 8 bases of the junction left unmatched. The DNA of the CDR3 is TGTGCCAGCAGTCCAACTAGCGGTACTACCTACAATGAGCAGTTCTTC. This gives the protein CASSPTSGTTYNEQFF.